This T cell receptor (beta chain) was recorded in a study of blood T cell repertoires in COVID-19. This clone has a single count. J gave up 5 bases and V 0 bases, and 7 bases lay outside the gene matches. The CDR3 has 15 residues. Germline V gene sequence: CDR1 SGHRS, CDR2 YFSETQ. Clones were read by immunoSEQ multiplex PCR, and TCRdb kept only the in-frame ones, dropping some. The table records hundreds of thousands of clones, approximately 84% of them present only once. Sequencing was performed on PBMCs or T cells enriched from blood (not recorded which). This sequence was found in a woman aged 25 to 45 who had recovered from COVID-19. The rearrangement links TRBV5-1 to TRBJ2-5, with TRBD2 matching over 7 bases. The CDR3 protein is CASSLAGLRGETQYF. The CDR3 DNA follows: TGCGCCAGCAGCTTGGCGGGACTACGAGGGGAGACCCAGTACTTC.